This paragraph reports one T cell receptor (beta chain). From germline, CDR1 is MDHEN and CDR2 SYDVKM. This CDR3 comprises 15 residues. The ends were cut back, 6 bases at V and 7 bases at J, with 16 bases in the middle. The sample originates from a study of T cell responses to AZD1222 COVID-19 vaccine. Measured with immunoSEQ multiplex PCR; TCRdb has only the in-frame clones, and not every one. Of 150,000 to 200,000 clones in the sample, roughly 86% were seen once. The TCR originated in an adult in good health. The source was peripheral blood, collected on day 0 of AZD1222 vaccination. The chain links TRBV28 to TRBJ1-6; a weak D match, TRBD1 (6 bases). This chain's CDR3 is CASSSSEGVNSPLHF. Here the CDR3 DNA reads TGTGCCAGCAGCTCTTCGGAGGGGGTCAATTCACCCCTCCACTTT.